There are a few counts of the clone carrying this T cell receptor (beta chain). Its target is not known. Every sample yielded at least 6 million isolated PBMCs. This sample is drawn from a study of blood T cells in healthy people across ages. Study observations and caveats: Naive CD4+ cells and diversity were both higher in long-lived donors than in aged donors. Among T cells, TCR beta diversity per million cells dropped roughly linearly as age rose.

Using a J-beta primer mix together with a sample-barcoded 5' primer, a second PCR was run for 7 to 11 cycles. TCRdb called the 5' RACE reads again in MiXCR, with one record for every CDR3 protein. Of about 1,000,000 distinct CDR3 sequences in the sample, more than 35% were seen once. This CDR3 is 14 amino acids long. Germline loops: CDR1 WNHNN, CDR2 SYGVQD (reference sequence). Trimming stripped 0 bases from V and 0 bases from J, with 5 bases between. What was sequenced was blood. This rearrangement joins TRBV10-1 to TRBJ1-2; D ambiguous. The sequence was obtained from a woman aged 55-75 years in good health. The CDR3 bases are TGCGCCAGCAGTGAGTCGGGTACTAACTATGGCTACACCTTC. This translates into CASSESGTNYGYTF.